This T cell receptor (beta chain) appears in the sequencing data of a study of blood T cell repertoires in COVID-19. Study context: Sites across the United States, Italy and Spain contributed samples from acute and convalescent COVID-19. Nucleic acid was either cDNA or gDNA, and it came from T cells, B-cell-depleted T cells, or PBMCs.

J lost 7 bases, V lost 5 bases, and 7 bases had no gene match. CDR3 size: 15 residues. Germline CDR1 reads MNHEY; CDR2 reads SVGAGI. In the original analysis: Counts of nucleated cells, estimated from reference gene primer amplification, were obtained. Clones were read by immunoSEQ multiplex PCR, and TCRdb kept only the in-frame ones, dropping some. That table supplies the V and J calls and clone size; D and trimming were determined from the DNA. The repertoire holds 100,000 to 150,000 clones, with about 72% as singletons. The rearrangement links TRBV6-5 to TRBJ2-2; 10 nucleotides agree with TRBD2. Input material: peripheral blood. The receptor was derived from a woman in her sixties or seventies with acute or convalescent COVID-19. CDR3 residues: CASSPRLAGVGELFF. DNA for the CDR3: TGTGCCAGCAGTCCCCGGCTAGCGGGAGTCGGGGAGCTGTTTTTT.